This T cell receptor beta chain was recovered during a study of identical twins. One entry per CDR3 protein results from TCRdb running MiXCR on the 5' RACE reads. The sample lists about 250,000 distinct CDR3 sequences, approximately 6.8% occurring once. Donors uniformly comprised healthy Caucasians. J was trimmed by 4 bases and V by 11 bases; bases with no gene match: 13. There are 14 residues in the CDR3. Germline loops: CDR1 MNHNS, CDR2 SASEGT. These sequences were also reported in another study, on yellow fever vaccine responses in identical twins.

The specimen sequenced was CD8+ T cells sorted from blood. The clonotype originates from a woman aged 18-30 years in good health. The chain joins TRBV6-1 to TRBJ1-1; TRBD1 aligns across 7 bases. In nucleotides, the CDR3 is TGTGCCGGCGAGAGGGGGACAGCCCCCACTGAAGCTTTCTTT. Its translation is CAGERGTAPTEAFF.